These 27 T cell receptor beta chains were sequenced from one sample in a study of breast tumors, draining lymph nodes, adjacent tissues (dated by TCRdb to the mid-2010s). Libraries were built with multiplex PCR. Instrument on record: Illumina HiSeq 2000. TCRdb reworked the public reads: Q25 trimming with fastp, MiXCR clone assembly, productive beta chains retained. CDR3 protein duplicates are merged, each entry listing the most common genes and DNA. The sample contains about 230,000 distinct CDR3 sequences, around 32% of them found a single time. The ten largest account for more than 1.3% of the sample. Lymph node samples were obtained from the axillary draining lymph nodes of breast cancer patients. Sequencing was performed on axillary lymph node tissue. The source is a female donor with breast cancer. Some clones in this sample may be carry-over from other donors' samples.

This clonotype was found a few times. The rearrangement joins TRBV6-2 or TRBV6-3 to TRBJ1-5, with a possible D match to TRBD1 (5 bases). The germline V gene encodes CDR1 MNHEY and CDR2 SVGEGT. CDR3 size: 14 residues. V gave up 5 bases and J gave up 5 bases, with 13 bases separating them. CDR3 bases: TGTGCCAGCAGTAAGACTCGAGGGGATCAGCCCCAGCATTTT. It specifies CASSKTRGDQPQHF.

There are many counts of this clonotype. The chain joins TRBV29-1 to TRBJ2-7, with D unclear. The CDR3 extends over 12 amino acids. CDR1 and CDR2 from the germline V gene are SQVTM and ANQGSEA. The V gene lost 0 bases and the J gene lost 2 bases, with 5 bases spanning the gap. DNA of the CDR3: TGCAGCGTTGAAGATAGGCCCTACGAGCAGTACTTC. It yields the protein CSVEDRPYEQYF.

This clonotype was seen a few times. The chain uses TRBV2 and TRBJ1-1, with 10 bases lining up with TRBD1. Losses at the gene ends were 5 bases for V and 4 bases for J; bases not matched to a gene: 7. The germline CDR1 and CDR2 sequences are SNHLY and FYNNEI. This CDR3 is 15 amino acids long. CDR3 bases: TGTGCCAGCAGTAGGGACAGGGGCCGGGGCACTGAAGCTTTCTTT. It specifies CASSRDRGRGTEAFF.

This clonotype showed up many times. The chain recombines TRBV6-5 with TRBJ1-6; D remains unclear. The CDR3 is made up of 13 amino acids. Looked up from germline, CDR1 is MNHEY and CDR2 is SVGAGI. Trimming removed 4 bases from V and 7 bases from J, with 8 bases in between. Written as DNA, the CDR3 is TGTGCCAGCAGTTCGCGAGAGAATTCACCCCTCCACTTT. Amino acids: CASSSRENSPLHF.

The chain combines TRBV7-8 with TRBJ1-2, with D unclear. This CDR3 contains 16 residues. Germline V CDR1 and CDR2: SGHVS, FQNEAQ. V gave up 2 bases and J gave up 5 bases, with 18 bases separating them. The CDR3 spells CASSLLGGTGGYGYTF. The CDR3 DNA follows: TGTGCCAGCAGCTTACTAGGTGGTACGGGCGGATATGGCTACACCTTC.

This clonotype was recorded many times. V gene TRBV7-9 combines with J gene TRBJ2-1; D unclear. This CDR3 has 13 amino acids. CDR1 and CDR2 from the germline V gene are SEHNR and FQNEAQ (reference sequence). V lost 3 bases and J lost 12, with 15 bases in between. The CDR3 is CASSFPYGPWQFF. The CDR3 DNA is TGTGCCAGCAGCTTTCCGTATGGGCCATGGCAGTTCTTC.

This clonotype was seen repeatedly, ten times or more. The genes are TRBV20-1 and TRBJ2-6; 9 nucleotides agree with TRBD2. This CDR3 contains 17 residues. Germline lookup yields CDR1 DFQATT and CDR2 SNEGSKA (reference sequence). V was clipped by 3 bases and J by 0 bases; unmatched bases: 6. CDR3 amino acids: CSASTAGGLSGANVLTF. In nucleotides, the CDR3 is TGCAGTGCTAGTACAGCGGGAGGACTCTCTGGGGCCAACGTCCTGACTTTC.

On this clonotype: Being one base from a much bigger clone, this may be a read error. The gene calls are TRBV20-1 and TRBJ2-5; the D call may be TRBD1 or TRBD2 (5 bases each). The CDR3 is 14 residues long. Germline V gives CDR1 DFQATT, CDR2 SNEGSKA (reference sequence). CDR3 residues: CSARGRQPQATQYF. CDR3 coding DNA: TGCAGTGCTAGGGGACGCCAACCCCAAGCGACCCAGTACTTC.

In its sample, this clonotype was seen a few times. A much larger clone is a single base away; this may be a read error. The genes are TRBV20-1 and TRBJ2-1, with D tentatively TRBD1 or TRBD2 (5 bases each). The CDR3 contains 15 residues. Germline CDR1 is DFQATT and CDR2 is SNEGSKA (reference sequence). Trimming stripped 2 bases from V and 8 bases from J, with 19 bases between. CDR3 protein: CSARTGGGRAYEQFF. The CDR3 nucleotides read TGCAGTGCTAGAACAGGTGGTGGGAGAGCATATGAGCAGTTCTTC.

The gene calls are TRBV6-6 and TRBJ1-1; 10 bases line up with TRBD1. The CDR3 has 15 residues. The V and J ends lost 6 bases and 10 bases, in that order; junction bases with no gene match: 14. Germline CDR1 is MNHNY and CDR2 is SVGAGI (reference sequence). The CDR3 DNA is TGTGCCAGCAGACAGTCCCGGGACAGGGGCGGTGGAGCTTTCTTT. This translates into CASRQSRDRGGGAFF.

The V call is TRBV5-6, the J call TRBJ2-3; possible D gene TRBD2, 5 bases. From germline, CDR1 is SGHDT and CDR2 YYEEEE. Trimming shortened V by 4 bases and J by 7 bases, and 22 bases separated the two germline ends. The CDR3 length is 16 residues. In DNA, the CDR3 is TGTGCCAGCAGCCGAGGGTTGCCCGGGAACATAAATACGCAGTATTTT. Its translation: CASSRGLPGNINTQYF.

This clonotype was detected only a few times. A much bigger clone sits one base away, suggesting this may be a read error. V gene TRBV6-6 combines with J gene TRBJ2-1, with TRBD1 matching over 7 bases. The length of the CDR3 is 14 residues. Germline trimming cut 5 bases from V and 5 bases from J; bases unmatched to any gene: 6. CDR1 and CDR2 from the germline V gene are MNHNY and SVGAGI (reference sequence). In nucleotides, the CDR3 is TGTGCCAGCAGTCATAGACAGGGCGACAATGAGCAGTTCTTC. Translating gives CASSHRQGDNEQFF.

The sample holds many counts of this clonotype. The chain is built from TRBV18 and TRBJ2-7; D call uncertain. The germline V gene encodes CDR1 KGHSH and CDR2 LQKENI. V lost 3 bases and J 3 bases, leaving 9 bases between the germline ends. The CDR3 loop spans 13 amino acids. CDR3 region: CASSPYQDYEQYF. CDR3 nucleotide sequence: TGTGCCAGCTCACCTTATCAGGACTACGAGCAGTACTTC.

The V and J genes are TRBV5-1 and TRBJ1-2; D is perhaps TRBD1 (5 bases). Germline V gene data show CDR1 as SGHRS and CDR2 as YFSETQ. The CDR3 has 14 amino acids. V lost 4 bases and J 8 bases, leaving 18 bases between the germline ends. DNA of the CDR3: TGCGCCAGCAGCGCGGAGCAGGGCTTCTACGGCTACACCTTC. The encoded protein is CASSAEQGFYGYTF.

As regards this clonotype: A much larger clone sits a single nucleotide away, making a read error possible. The rearrangement uses TRBV5-4 and TRBJ2-3, with D hard to call. Germline loops: CDR1 SGHNT, CDR2 YYREEE (reference sequence). The ends were cut back, 1 base at V and 7 bases at J, with 19 bases in the middle. The CDR3 consists of 16 residues. The CDR3 sequence is CASSLFTAFPQHTQYF. As DNA, the CDR3 is TGTGCCAGCAGCTTGTTTACAGCGTTTCCCCAGCATACGCAGTATTTT.

In the case of this clonotype: The germline gene is not matched at one end of the junction; a read error may be the cause. The CDR3 protein is CVSSTGYGSTIYF. The CDR3 coding sequence is TGTGTTAGCAGCACGGGGTATGGAAGCACCATATATTTT. J is TRBJ1-3 and V is TRBV7-7; unclear D gene. CDR1 and CDR2 (germline): SSHAT, FNYEAQ (reference sequence). This CDR3 comprises 13 residues. The full variable domain, its missing parts supplied by reference TRBV7-7 and TRBJ1-3, is GAGVSQSPRYKVTKRGQDVTLRCDPISSHATLYWYQQALGQGPEFLTYFNYEAQPDKSGLPSDRFSAERPEGSISTLTIQRTEQRDSAMYRCVSSTGYGSTIYFGEGSWLTVV.

This clonotype was recorded at least ten times. The chain employs TRBV6-6 and TRBJ2-1; TRBD2 agrees at 12 bases. Germline CDR1 MNHNY, CDR2 SVGAGI (reference sequence). The CDR3 totals 15 residues. V gave up 2 bases and J gave up 8 bases; unmatched junction bases: 4. The CDR3 coding sequence is TGTGCCAGCAGTTACGGTAGGACTAGCGGGGATGAGCAGTTCTTC. Its translation is CASSYGRTSGDEQFF.

Points on this clonotype: A much larger clone lies one base from this, so it may be a read error. The chain couples TRBV6-6 to TRBJ1-2; the match to TRBD1 covers 7 bases. Germline CDR1 and CDR2: MNHNY and SVGAGI (reference sequence). This CDR3 has 16 residues. CDR3 loop: CASSRALQQGSYGYAF. CDR3 sequence (DNA): TGTGCCAGCAGTAGAGCCCTCCAACAGGGGAGTTATGGCTACGCCTTC.

In the case of this clonotype: A read error may explain this, as a much larger clone is one base away. This chain joins TRBV30 and TRBJ2-2; a weak D match, TRBD2 (5 bases). This CDR3 region has 14 residues. Germline V lookup: CDR1 GTSNPN, CDR2 SVGIG (reference sequence). The CDR3 region is CAWRGTDHTGEPFF. CDR3 in DNA: TGTGCCTGGAGGGGAACAGACCACACCGGGGAGCCGTTTTTT.

This clonotype came up a few times. The CDR3 is CASSLGFRGEKLFF. The CDR3 region has the DNA TGTGCCAGCAGTTTGGGGTTTCGGGGGGAAAAACTGTTTTTT. The gene calls are TRBV28 and TRBJ1-4; the D gene is possibly TRBD1 (5 bases). Per germline, CDR1 MDHEN and CDR2 SYDVKM. The V end was cut by 3 bases, the J end by 8 bases, with 13 bases between. This CDR3 contains 14 residues. The whole variable domain, remainder taken from reference TRBV28 and TRBJ1-4, is DVKVTQSSRYLVKRTGEKVFLECVQDMDHENMFWYRQDPGLGLRLIYFSYDVKMKEKGDIPEGYSVSREKKERFSLILESASTNQTSMYLCASSLGFRGEKLFFGSGTQLSVL.

The J gene is TRBJ2-2, the V gene TRBV5-1, with 10 bases fitting TRBD1. J was trimmed by 6 bases and V by 1 base; bases with no gene match: 9. The CDR3 runs 17 residues. The germline gives CDR1 SGHRS, CDR2 YFSETQ. The CDR3, as DNA: TGCGCCAGCAGCTTGTCATCAACCGGGACAGGGGCCGGGGAGCTGTTTTTT. As protein: CASSLSSTGTGAGELFF.

This clonotype was counted at least ten times. The gene calls are TRBV12-3 or TRBV12-4 and TRBJ1-3; unclear D gene. The V gene lost 6 bases and the J gene lost 4 bases, with 16 bases spanning the gap. The CDR3 sequence is 15 residues long. As DNA, the CDR3 is TGTGCCAGCAGCCGACTTTCGAGATCCGGAAACACCATATATTTT. It is translated as CASSRLSRSGNTIYF.

This clonotype was detected ten times or more. The CDR3 DNA sequence: TGTGCCAGCAGCCTTAAAGGTGTCATCTACGAGCAGTACTTC. Residues: CASSLKGVIYEQYF. The genes are TRBV11-2 and TRBJ2-7; D uncertain. Trimming cost V 5 bases and J 3 bases, with 14 bases left between them. The germline V gene has CDR1 SGHAT and CDR2 FQNNGV. This CDR3 contains 14 residues.

This clonotype has just a few counts. One end of the junction fails to match germline, which may point to a read error. The V call is TRBV7-2, the J call TRBJ2-5, with TRBD1 identical over 12 bases. Germline V gene lookup returns CDR1 SGHTA and CDR2 FQGNSA. CDR3 length: 18 residues. The CDR3 DNA reads TGTGCCAGCAGCTTTAGGTCCCCCGGGACAGGGGGCAAAGAGACCCAGTGCTTC. Amino acids: CASSFRSPGTGGKETQCF.

The chain combines TRBV2 with TRBJ2-5, with TRBD2 matching over 14 bases. Germline loops: CDR1 SNHLY, CDR2 FYNNEI. V trimming: 8 bases; J trimming: 4 bases; junction bases outside the gene matches: 3. The CDR3 has 14 residues. CDR3 bases: TGTGCCAGCTTAGGACTAGCGGGAGGAGAGACCCAGTACTTC. Translating gives CASLGLAGGETQYF.

This clonotype was seen ten or more times. V is TRBV7-2 and J is TRBJ2-2; D perhaps matches TRBD1 (5 bases). The CDR3 runs to 14 residues. The V gene lost 5 bases and the J gene lost 1 base, with 8 bases spanning the gap. Per germline, CDR1 SGHTA and CDR2 FQGNSA. The CDR3 sequence: CASSPTGNTGELFF. The CDR3 DNA follows: TGTGCCAGCAGCCCTACAGGGAACACCGGGGAGCTGTTTTTT.

For this clonotype: A much larger clone lies a single base off, so this may be a read error. V usage is TRBV6-1 and J usage is TRBJ1-3, with D uncertain. Germline V CDR1 and CDR2: MNHNS, SASEGT. This CDR3 has 13 residues. The CDR3 sequence: CASNWSSGNTLYF. As DNA, the CDR3 is TGTGCCAGCAATTGGAGCTCTGGAAACACCTTATATTTT.